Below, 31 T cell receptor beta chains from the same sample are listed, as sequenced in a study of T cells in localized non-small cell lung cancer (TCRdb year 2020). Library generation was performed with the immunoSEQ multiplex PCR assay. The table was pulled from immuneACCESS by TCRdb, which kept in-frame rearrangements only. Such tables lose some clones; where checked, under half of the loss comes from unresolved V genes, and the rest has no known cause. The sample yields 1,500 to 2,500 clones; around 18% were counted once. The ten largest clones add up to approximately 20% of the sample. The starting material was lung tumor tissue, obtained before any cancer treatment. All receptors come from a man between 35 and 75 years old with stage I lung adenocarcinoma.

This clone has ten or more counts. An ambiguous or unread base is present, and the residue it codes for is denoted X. The CDR3, as DNA: TGCAGCGTTGGKCGAGGGGGGGGGTCCACGAACACTGAAGCTTTCTTT. Translating gives CSVXRGGGSTNTEAFF. The whole CDR3 protein is CSVGRGGGSTNTEAFF. This chain joins TRBV29-1 and TRBJ1-1, with a possible D match to TRBD1 (6 bases). This CDR3 contains 16 residues. Germline CDR1 SQVTM, CDR2 ANQGSEA. V lost 4 bases and J lost 1, with 19 bases in between.

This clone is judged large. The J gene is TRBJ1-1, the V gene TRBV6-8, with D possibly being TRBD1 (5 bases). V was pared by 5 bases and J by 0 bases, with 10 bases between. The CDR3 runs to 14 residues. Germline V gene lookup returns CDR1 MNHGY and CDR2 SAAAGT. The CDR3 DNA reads TGTGCCAGCAGTCGAGGGGAGGTGAACACTGAAGCTTTCTTT. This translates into CASSRGEVNTEAFF.

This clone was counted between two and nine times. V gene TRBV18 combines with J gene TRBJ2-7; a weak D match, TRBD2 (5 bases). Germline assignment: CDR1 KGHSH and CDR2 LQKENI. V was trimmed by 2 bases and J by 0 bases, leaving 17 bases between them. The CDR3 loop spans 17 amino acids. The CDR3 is CASSPSTGSGGSYEQYF. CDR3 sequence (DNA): TGTGCCAGCTCACCATCCACCGGAAGCGGAGGCTCCTACGAGCAGTACTTC.

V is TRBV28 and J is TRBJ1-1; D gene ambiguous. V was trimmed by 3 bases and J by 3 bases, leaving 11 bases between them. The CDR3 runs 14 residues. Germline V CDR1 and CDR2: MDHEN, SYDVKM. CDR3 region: CASSLASGYTEAFF. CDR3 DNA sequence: TGTGCCAGCAGTTTGGCATCGGGGTACACTGAAGCTTTCTTT.

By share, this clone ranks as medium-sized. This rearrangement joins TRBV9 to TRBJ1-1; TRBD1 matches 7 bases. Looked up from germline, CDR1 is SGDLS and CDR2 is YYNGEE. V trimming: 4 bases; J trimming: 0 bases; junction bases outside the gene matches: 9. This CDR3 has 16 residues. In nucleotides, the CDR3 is TGTGCCAGCAGCCTCACACCTACAGGGGTGAACACTGAAGCTTTCTTT. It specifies CASSLTPTGVNTEAFF.

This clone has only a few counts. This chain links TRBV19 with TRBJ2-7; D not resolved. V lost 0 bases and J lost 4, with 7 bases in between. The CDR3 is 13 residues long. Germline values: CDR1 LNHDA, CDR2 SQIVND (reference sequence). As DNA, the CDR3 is TGTGCCAGTAGTATAGAAAGAAGTTACGAGCAGTACTTC. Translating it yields CASSIERSYEQYF.

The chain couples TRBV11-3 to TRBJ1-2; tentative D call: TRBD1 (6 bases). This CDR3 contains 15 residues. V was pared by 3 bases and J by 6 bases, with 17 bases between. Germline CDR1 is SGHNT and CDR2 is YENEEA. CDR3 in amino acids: CASSLEGTRGDGYTF. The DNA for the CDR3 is TGTGCCAGCAGCTTGGAAGGGACACGAGGAGATGGCTACACCTTC.

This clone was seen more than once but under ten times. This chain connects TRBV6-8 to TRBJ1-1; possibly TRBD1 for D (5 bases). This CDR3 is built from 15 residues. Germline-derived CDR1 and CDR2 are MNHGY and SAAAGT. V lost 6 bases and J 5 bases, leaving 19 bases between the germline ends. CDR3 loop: CASSPSGGAITEAFF. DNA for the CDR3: TGTGCCAGCAGCCCATCGGGAGGGGCGATTACTGAAGCTTTCTTT.

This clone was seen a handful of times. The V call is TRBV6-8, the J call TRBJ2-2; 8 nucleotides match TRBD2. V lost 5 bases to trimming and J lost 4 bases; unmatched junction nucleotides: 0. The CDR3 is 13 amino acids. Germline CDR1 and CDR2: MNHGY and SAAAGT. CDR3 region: CASSGTSTGELFF. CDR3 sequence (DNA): TGTGCCAGCAGTGGGACTAGCACCGGGGAGCTGTTTTTT.

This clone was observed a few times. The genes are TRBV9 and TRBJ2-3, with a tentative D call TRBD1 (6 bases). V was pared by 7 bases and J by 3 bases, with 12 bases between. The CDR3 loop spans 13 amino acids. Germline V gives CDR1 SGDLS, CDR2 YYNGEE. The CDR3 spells CASVKGTTDTQYF. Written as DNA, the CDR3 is TGTGCCAGCGTAAAAGGGACAACAGATACGCAGTATTTT.

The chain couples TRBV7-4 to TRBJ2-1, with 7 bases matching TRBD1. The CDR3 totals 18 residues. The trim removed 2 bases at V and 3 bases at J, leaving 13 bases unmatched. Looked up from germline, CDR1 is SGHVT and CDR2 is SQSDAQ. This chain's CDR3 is CASSLTAPRQGNYNEQFF. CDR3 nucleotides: TGTGCCAGCAGCTTAACGGCGCCGAGACAGGGAAACTACAATGAGCAGTTCTTC.

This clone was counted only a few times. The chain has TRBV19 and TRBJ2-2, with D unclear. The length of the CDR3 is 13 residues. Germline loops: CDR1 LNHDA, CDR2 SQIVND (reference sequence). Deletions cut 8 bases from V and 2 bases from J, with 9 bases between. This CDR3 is CASCGQNTGELFF. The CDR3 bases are TGTGCCAGTTGTGGGCAAAACACCGGGGAGCTGTTTTTT.

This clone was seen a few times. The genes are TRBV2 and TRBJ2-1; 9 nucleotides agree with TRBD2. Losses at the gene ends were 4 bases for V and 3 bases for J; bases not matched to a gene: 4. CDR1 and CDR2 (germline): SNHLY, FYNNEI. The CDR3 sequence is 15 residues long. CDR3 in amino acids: CASSVGRGGYNEQFF. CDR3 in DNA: TGTGCCAGCAGTGTCGGGCGGGGGGGCTACAATGAGCAGTTCTTC. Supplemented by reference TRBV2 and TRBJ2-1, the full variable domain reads EPEVTQTPSHQVTQMGQEVILRCVPISNHLYFYWYRQILGQKVEFLVSFYNNEISEKSEIFDDQFSVERPDGSNFTLKIRSTKLEDSAMYFCASSVGRGGYNEQFFGPGTRLTVL.

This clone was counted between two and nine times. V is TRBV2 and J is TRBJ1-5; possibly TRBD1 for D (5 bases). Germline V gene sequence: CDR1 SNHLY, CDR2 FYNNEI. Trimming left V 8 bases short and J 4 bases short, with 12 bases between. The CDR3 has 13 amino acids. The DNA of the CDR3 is TGTGCCAGCGGCAGGGAATTAAATCAGCCCCAGCATTTT. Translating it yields CASGRELNQPQHF.

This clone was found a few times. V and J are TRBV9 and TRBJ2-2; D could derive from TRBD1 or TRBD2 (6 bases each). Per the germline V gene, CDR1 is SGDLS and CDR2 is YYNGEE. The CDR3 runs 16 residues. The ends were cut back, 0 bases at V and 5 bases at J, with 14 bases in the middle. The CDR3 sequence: CASSVATGARTGELFF. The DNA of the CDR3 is TGTGCCAGCAGCGTAGCTACGGGGGCTAGGACCGGGGAGCTGTTTTTT.

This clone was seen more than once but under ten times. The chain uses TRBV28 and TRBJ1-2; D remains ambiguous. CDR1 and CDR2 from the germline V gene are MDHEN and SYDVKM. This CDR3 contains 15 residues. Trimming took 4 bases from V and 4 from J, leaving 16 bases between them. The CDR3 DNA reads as TGTGCCAGCAGTTCGCCGGACGCAGTTCTCTATGGCTACACCTTC. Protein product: CASSSPDAVLYGYTF.

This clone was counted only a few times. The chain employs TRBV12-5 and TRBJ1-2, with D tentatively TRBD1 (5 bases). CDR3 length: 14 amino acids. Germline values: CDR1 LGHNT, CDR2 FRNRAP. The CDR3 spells CASTGWGSNYGYTF. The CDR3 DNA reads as TGTGCCAGCACGGGCTGGGGCAGCAACTATGGCTACACCTTC.

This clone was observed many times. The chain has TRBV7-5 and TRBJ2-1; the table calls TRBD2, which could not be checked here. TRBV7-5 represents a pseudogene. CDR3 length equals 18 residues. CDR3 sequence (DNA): TGTGCCAGCAGTCGTGGGAGTCCTAGCGGGAGCTCCTACAATGAGCAGTTCTTC. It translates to CASSRGSPSGSSYNEQFF.

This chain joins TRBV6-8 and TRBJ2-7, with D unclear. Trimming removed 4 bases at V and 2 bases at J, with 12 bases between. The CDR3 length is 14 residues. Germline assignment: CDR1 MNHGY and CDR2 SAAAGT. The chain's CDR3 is CASSLDGQTYEQYF. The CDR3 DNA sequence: TGTGCCAGCAGTTTGGATGGGCAAACCTACGAGCAGTACTTC.

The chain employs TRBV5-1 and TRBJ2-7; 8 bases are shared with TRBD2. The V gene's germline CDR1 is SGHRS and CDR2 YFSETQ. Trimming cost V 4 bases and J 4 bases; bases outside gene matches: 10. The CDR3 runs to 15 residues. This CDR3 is CASSRNGGAGYEQYF. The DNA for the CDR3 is TGCGCCAGCAGCCGAAACGGGGGGGCCGGATACGAGCAGTACTTC.

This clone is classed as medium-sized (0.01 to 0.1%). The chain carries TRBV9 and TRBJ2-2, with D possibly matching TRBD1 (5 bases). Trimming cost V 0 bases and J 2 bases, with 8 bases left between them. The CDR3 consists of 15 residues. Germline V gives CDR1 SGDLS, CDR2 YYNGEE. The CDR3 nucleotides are TGTGCCAGCAGCGTAGGTGGGGCTAACACCGGGGAGCTGTTTTTT. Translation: CASSVGGANTGELFF.

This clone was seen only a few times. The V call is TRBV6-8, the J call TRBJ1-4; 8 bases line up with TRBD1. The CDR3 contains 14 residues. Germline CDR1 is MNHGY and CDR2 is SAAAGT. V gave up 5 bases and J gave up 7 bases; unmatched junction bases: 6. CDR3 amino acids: CASSETGQAEKLFF. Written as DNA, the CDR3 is TGTGCCAGCAGTGAGACGGGACAGGCTGAAAAACTGTTTTTT.

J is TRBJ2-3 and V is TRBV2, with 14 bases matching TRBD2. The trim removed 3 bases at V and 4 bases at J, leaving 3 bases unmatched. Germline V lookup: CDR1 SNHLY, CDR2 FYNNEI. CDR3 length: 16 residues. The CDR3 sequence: CASSERLAGGSDTQYF. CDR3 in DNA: TGTGCCAGCAGTGAGCGACTAGCGGGAGGGTCAGATACGCAGTATTTT.

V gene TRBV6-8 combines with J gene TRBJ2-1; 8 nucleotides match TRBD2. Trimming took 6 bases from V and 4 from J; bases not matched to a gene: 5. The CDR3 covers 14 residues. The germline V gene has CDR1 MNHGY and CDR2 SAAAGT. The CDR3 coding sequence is TGTGCCAGCAGACCGGGGGGGGATTACAATGAGCAGTTCTTC. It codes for CASRPGGDYNEQFF.

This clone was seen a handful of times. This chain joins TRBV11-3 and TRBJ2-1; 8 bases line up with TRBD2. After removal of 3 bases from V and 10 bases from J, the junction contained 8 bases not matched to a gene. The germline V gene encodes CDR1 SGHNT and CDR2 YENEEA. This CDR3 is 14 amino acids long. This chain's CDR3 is CASSLSSGGREQFF. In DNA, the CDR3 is TGTGCCAGCAGCTTGTCCAGCGGGGGACGAGAGCAGTTCTTC.

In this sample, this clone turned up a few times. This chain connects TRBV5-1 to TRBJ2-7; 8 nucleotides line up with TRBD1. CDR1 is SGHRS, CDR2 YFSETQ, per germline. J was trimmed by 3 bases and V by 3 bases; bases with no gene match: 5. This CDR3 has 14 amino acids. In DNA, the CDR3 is TGCGCCAGCAGCTGGACAGGGAGATTCTACGAGCAGTACTTC. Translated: CASSWTGRFYEQYF.

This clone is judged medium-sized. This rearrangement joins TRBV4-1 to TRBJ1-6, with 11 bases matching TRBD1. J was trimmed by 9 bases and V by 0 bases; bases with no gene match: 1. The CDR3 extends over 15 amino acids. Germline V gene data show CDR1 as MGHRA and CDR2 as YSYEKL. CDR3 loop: CASSQEGTGGSPLHF. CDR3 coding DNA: TGCGCCAGCAGCCAAGAGGGGACAGGGGGTTCACCCCTCCACTTT.

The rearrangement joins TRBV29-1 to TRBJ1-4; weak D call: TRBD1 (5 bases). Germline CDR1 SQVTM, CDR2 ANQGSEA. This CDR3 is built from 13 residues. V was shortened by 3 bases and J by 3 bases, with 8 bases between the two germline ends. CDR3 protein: CSVEWGSNEKLFF. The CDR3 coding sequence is TGCAGCGTTGAGTGGGGGTCTAATGAAAAACTGTTTTTT.

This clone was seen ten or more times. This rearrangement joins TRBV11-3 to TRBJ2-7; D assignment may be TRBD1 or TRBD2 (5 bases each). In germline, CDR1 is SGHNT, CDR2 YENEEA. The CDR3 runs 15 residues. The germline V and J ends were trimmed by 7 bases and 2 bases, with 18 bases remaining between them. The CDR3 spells CASTRDPGVPYEQYF. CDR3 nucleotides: TGTGCCAGCACCCGGGACCCGGGTGTTCCCTACGAGCAGTACTTC.

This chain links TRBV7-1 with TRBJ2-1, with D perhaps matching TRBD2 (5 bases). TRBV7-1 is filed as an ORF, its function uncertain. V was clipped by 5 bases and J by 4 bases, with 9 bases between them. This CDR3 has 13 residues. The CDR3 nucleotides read TGTGCCAGCAGCCATCGGGATTACAATGAGCAGTTCTTC. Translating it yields CASSHRDYNEQFF.

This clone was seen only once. CDR3 bases: TGCAGCGTTGGGCGGGGGCCCATCGGCACAGATACGCAGTATTTT. Its protein product is CSVGRGPIGTDTQYF. The chain carries TRBV29-1 and TRBJ2-3, with D tentatively TRBD2 (7 bases). In germline, CDR1 is SQVTM, CDR2 ANQGSEA. The ends were cut back, 4 bases at V and 1 base at J, with 15 bases in the middle. The CDR3 is 15 amino acids.